These 29 T cell receptor beta chains were sequenced from one sample in a study of blood T cell repertoires in COVID-19 (dated by TCRdb to about 2020). The method was the immunoSEQ multiplex PCR assay. The source is immuneACCESS, and TCRdb retained only in-frame sequences with V and J called. Part of the clones is not carried over; for the studies checked, unresolved V genes explain less than half of this, and the remainder is unexplained. The sample table contains 87,000 or so clones; only one count was recorded for approximately 80% of them. 2% to 2.5% of the sample lies in the top ten. The sample was peripheral blood. These receptors all come from a woman aged 70-85 years with acute or convalescent COVID-19.

J is TRBJ1-2 and V is TRBV5-5; no clear D gene. This CDR3 contains 13 residues. The V gene's germline CDR1 is SGHKS and CDR2 YYEKEE (reference sequence). The V gene lost 0 bases and the J gene lost 5 bases, with 8 bases spanning the gap. CDR3 sequence reads: CASSLGAEYGYTF. CDR3 nucleotide sequence: TGTGCCAGCAGCTTGGGCGCGGAATATGGCTACACCTTC.

This chain links TRBV5-5 with TRBJ1-5; D gene ambiguous. CDR3 size: 15 residues. The germline V gene has CDR1 SGHKS and CDR2 YYEKEE (reference sequence). Trimming cost V 5 bases and J 1 base, with 13 bases left between them. This CDR3 reads CASSLTRGSNQPQHF. In DNA, the CDR3 is TGTGCCAGCAGTTTAACCCGGGGAAGCAATCAGCCCCAGCATTTT.

Points on this clone: The sample holds other DNA sequences that translate to the same CDR3. This sequence joins TRBV3-1 (or the pseudogene TRBV3-2) and TRBJ1-1; D is uncertain. This CDR3 is built from 14 residues. Germline CDR1 and CDR2: LGHDT and YNNKEL (reference sequence). The V end lost 0 bases, the J end lost 5 bases, and 10 bases lay between the germline ends. CDR3 DNA sequence: TGTGCCAGCAGCCAAGATTGGGGAGGTACTGAAGCTTTCTTT. It specifies CASSQDWGGTEAFF.

The genes are TRBV7-2 and TRBJ2-1; TRBD1 aligns across 7 bases. CDR3 length equals 13 residues. The ends lost 2 bases at V and 9 bases at J; junction bases unmatched: 4. CDR1 is SGHTA and CDR2 is FQGNSA in the germline V gene. CDR3 sequence (DNA): TGTGCCAGCAGCTTATACGCAGGGGGTGAGCAGTTCTTC. This translates into CASSLYAGGEQFF.

The V and J genes are TRBV27 and TRBJ2-2; 9 bases align to TRBD2. This CDR3 spans 20 amino acids. J was trimmed by 0 bases and V by 6 bases; bases with no gene match: 17. The V gene's germline CDR1 is MNHEY and CDR2 SMNVEV (reference sequence). The CDR3 region has the DNA TGTGCCAGCAGAATCCGCGGCGGGGGGGGTTCCCCAGCGAACACCGGGGAGCTGTTTTTT. Encoded protein: CASRIRGGGGSPANTGELFF.

J is TRBJ1-1 and V is TRBV3-1 (or the pseudogene TRBV3-2); no reliable D call. Germline CDR1 and CDR2: LGHDT and YNNKEL (reference sequence). This CDR3 is built from 13 residues. Trimming shortened V by 1 base and J by 8 bases, and 11 bases separated the two germline ends. CDR3 loop: CASSQGGGREAFF. CDR3 nucleotide sequence: TGTGCCAGCAGCCAAGGTGGTGGTAGAGAAGCTTTCTTT.

The chain couples TRBV3-1 (or the pseudogene TRBV3-2) to TRBJ1-5, with D uncertain. The CDR3 has 16 amino acids. V lost 1 base and J 4 bases, leaving 14 bases between the germline ends. The germline gives CDR1 LGHDT, CDR2 YNNKEL (reference sequence). This CDR3 reads CASSQGSGFGNQPQHF. CDR3 bases: TGTGCCAGCAGCCAAGGTTCGGGGTTTGGGAATCAGCCCCAGCATTTT.

The DNA for the CDR3 is TGTGCCAGCAGCTTCCAGGGACTAGCGGGCCCTATTAACACAGATACGCAGTATTTT. Translated: CASSFQGLAGPINTDTQYF. This chain joins TRBV9 and TRBJ2-3, with 12 positions matching TRBD2. V shed 4 bases, J shed 2 bases, and the junction held 14 bases outside the gene matches. CDR3 size: 19 residues. The germline V gene has CDR1 SGDLS and CDR2 YYNGEE.

The CDR3 sequence is CASSLAGTGEETQYF. CDR3 bases: TGCGCCAGCAGCTTGGCCGGGACAGGGGAAGAGACCCAGTACTTC. The V call is TRBV5-1, the J call TRBJ2-5, with 10 positions matching TRBD1. J lost 3 bases, V lost 0 bases, and 2 bases had no gene match. This CDR3 contains 15 residues. Per the germline V gene, CDR1 is SGHRS and CDR2 is YFSETQ.

The rearrangement uses TRBV30 and TRBJ1-3, with D perhaps TRBD1 (5 bases). The CDR3 covers 14 residues. From germline, CDR1 is GTSNPN and CDR2 SVGIG (reference sequence). The V end lost 5 bases, the J end lost 1 base, and 12 bases lay between the germline ends. The CDR3, as DNA: TGTGCCTGGGGACAAGGGACTTCTGGAAACACCATATATTTT. This codes for CAWGQGTSGNTIYF.

The chain is built from TRBV12-5 and TRBJ2-7, with a weak D call TRBD2 (5 bases). From germline, CDR1 is LGHNT and CDR2 FRNRAP. Trimming cost V 2 bases and J 4 bases, with 12 bases left between them. CDR3 size: 14 residues. Here the CDR3 DNA reads TGTGCTAGTGGTTTGAACGGGGTCGGTTACGAGCAGTACTTC. Residues: CASGLNGVGYEQYF.

The rearrangement joins TRBV28 to TRBJ1-5; 7 bases line up with TRBD1. CDR3 size: 14 residues. The V and J ends lost 6 bases and 3 bases, in that order; junction bases with no gene match: 5. Germline CDR1 is MDHEN and CDR2 is SYDVKM. CDR3 bases: TGTGCCAGCAGCAGACAGGGAGTCAATCAGCCCCAGCATTTT. Its protein product is CASSRQGVNQPQHF. The variable domain in full, completed from reference TRBV28 and TRBJ1-5, reads DVKVTQSSRYLVKRTGEKVFLECVQDMDHENMFWYRQDPGLGLRLIYFSYDVKMKEKGDIPEGYSVSREKKERFSLILESASTNQTSMYLCASSRQGVNQPQHFGDGTRLSIL.

The rearrangement joins TRBV18 to TRBJ2-3; D is unclear. The V and J ends lost 0 bases and 6 bases respectively, with 13 bases between them. Germline lookup yields CDR1 KGHSH and CDR2 LQKENI. The CDR3 is 15 amino acids. The CDR3 sequence: CASSPPSRLGDTQYF. CDR3 coding DNA: TGTGCCAGCTCACCACCTAGCCGACTCGGGGATACGCAGTATTTT.

The J gene is TRBJ2-1, the V gene TRBV29-1; weak D call: TRBD1 (6 bases). The CDR3 is 12 residues long. From germline, CDR1 is SQVTM and CDR2 ANQGSEA. The CDR3 bases are TGCACCGGTGGGGCCAGGGGCGATGAGCAGTTCTTC. The encoded protein is CTGGARGDEQFF.

CDR3 coding DNA: TGTGCCAGCAGCTCAAGTCCGGGACATTCTTACGAGCAGTACTTC. Amino acid sequence: CASSSSPGHSYEQYF. This chain joins TRBV9 and TRBJ2-7, with D perhaps matching TRBD1 (6 bases). The CDR3 consists of 15 residues. The germline V and J ends were trimmed by 4 bases and 4 bases, with 18 bases remaining between them. Germline loops: CDR1 SGDLS, CDR2 YYNGEE.

J is TRBJ2-1 and V is TRBV6-1; D gene ambiguous. V lost 0 bases to trimming and J lost 1 base, with 4 bases between them. Germline lookup yields CDR1 MNHNS and CDR2 SASEGT. The CDR3 runs to 14 residues. The CDR3 is CASSEATSYNEQFF. The CDR3 nucleotides are TGTGCCAGCAGTGAAGCGACTTCCTACAATGAGCAGTTCTTC.

The chain is built from TRBV6-5 and TRBJ1-1, with D unclear. The length of the CDR3 is 15 residues. Germline V lookup: CDR1 MNHEY, CDR2 SVGAGI. V lost 0 bases and J 5 bases, leaving 13 bases between the germline ends. The CDR3 nucleotides read TGTGCCAGCAGTTACTCGGCGGGGATGAGGACTGAAGCTTTCTTT. Translating gives CASSYSAGMRTEAFF.

The chain links TRBV5-1 to TRBJ2-7; 9 bases line up with TRBD1. The germline CDR1 and CDR2 sequences are SGHRS and YFSETQ. The CDR3 is made up of 16 amino acids. J gave up 6 bases and V 2 bases, and 12 bases lay outside the gene matches. The CDR3 region is CASSLEPGQGFFEQYF. The CDR3 DNA sequence: TGCGCCAGCAGCTTAGAACCGGGACAGGGTTTTTTCGAGCAGTACTTC. Together with reference TRBV5-1 and TRBJ2-7, the CDR3 gives the full variable domain: KAGVTQTPRYLIKTRGQQVTLSCSPISGHRSVSWYQQTPGQGLQFLFEYFSETQRNKGNFPGRFSGRQFSNSRSEMNVSTLELGDSALYLCASSLEPGQGFFEQYFGPGTRLTVT.

The chain links TRBV5-4 to TRBJ1-1; TRBD1 matches at 10 bases. Germline loops: CDR1 SGHNT, CDR2 YYREEE (reference sequence). The CDR3 runs to 14 residues. V was clipped by 4 bases and J by 4 bases; unmatched bases: 4. CDR3 DNA sequence: TGTGCCAGCAGCATTGGACAGGGGGTCACTGAAGCTTTCTTT. Protein sequence: CASSIGQGVTEAFF.

The J gene is TRBJ1-4, the V gene TRBV4-1; TRBD1 agrees at 7 bases. With V trimmed by 1 base and J by 10 bases, 6 bases remained unmatched. The CDR3 consists of 14 residues. In germline, CDR1 is MGHRA, CDR2 YSYEKL. CDR3 sequence reads: CASSQAQGEGKLFF. For the CDR3, the DNA is TGCGCCAGCAGCCAAGCCCAGGGGGAAGGAAAACTGTTTTTT.

The chain couples TRBV2 to TRBJ1-2; a weak D match, TRBD1 (6 bases). The CDR3 spans 15 residues. Germline lookup yields CDR1 SNHLY and CDR2 FYNNEI. Trimming left V 3 bases short and J 6 bases short, with 17 bases between. CDR3 nucleotides: TGTGCCAGCAGTGATGACAGTACAGGGCCCCATGGCTACACCTTC. Its translation: CASSDDSTGPHGYTF.

The J gene is TRBJ1-2, the V gene TRBV19; TRBD1 aligns across 9 bases. The germline gives CDR1 LNHDA, CDR2 SQIVND (reference sequence). The trim removed 7 bases at V and 2 bases at J, leaving 17 bases unmatched. The CDR3 consists of 18 residues. The CDR3 DNA reads as TGTGCCAGTATCTCTCGTGCCCGGACAGGGGAGGCCAACTATGGCTACACCTTC. Translation gives CASISRARTGEANYGYTF.

The J gene is TRBJ2-5, the V gene TRBV19; weak D call: TRBD2 (5 bases). The CDR3 runs to 15 residues. The germline V gene has CDR1 LNHDA and CDR2 SQIVND (reference sequence). Trimming removed 4 bases at V and 3 bases at J, with 15 bases between. The CDR3 DNA sequence: TGTGCCAGTAGTAAGAGGGTCCATGAGGAAGAGACCCAGTACTTC. Protein sequence: CASSKRVHEEETQYF.

Concerning this clone itself: The junction shows a germline mismatch at one end, possibly a read error. Here the CDR3 reads CASSQDLGGATYEKLFF. The CDR3, as DNA: TGTGCCAGCAGCCAAGATCTAGGGGGAGCAACTTATGAAAAACTGTTTTTT. The chain couples TRBV3-1 (or the pseudogene TRBV3-2) to TRBJ1-4; the D gene is possibly TRBD1 (6 bases). The CDR3 spans 17 residues. CDR1 is LGHDT, CDR2 YNNKEL, per germline (reference sequence).

This chain connects TRBV18 to TRBJ1-1; TRBD1 matches 9 bases. Germline CDR1 and CDR2: KGHSH and LQKENI. Germline trimming cut 2 bases from V and 3 bases from J; bases unmatched to any gene: 4. CDR3 length: 15 amino acids. CDR3 in amino acids: CASSPGTGTDTEAFF. CDR3 nucleotides: TGTGCCAGCTCACCAGGGACAGGGACCGACACTGAAGCTTTCTTT.

This clone was observed a few times. The rearrangement links TRBV6-4 to TRBJ1-6; D is ambiguous. Germline lookup yields CDR1 MRHNA and CDR2 SNTAGT. The CDR3 extends over 16 amino acids. The V and J ends lost 7 bases and 5 bases respectively, with 18 bases between them. CDR3 in amino acids: CASTGERVQNNSPLHF. The CDR3 DNA is TGTGCCAGCACAGGCGAAAGAGTACAAAATAATTCACCCCTCCACTTT.

V is TRBV5-1 and J is TRBJ1-4; D gene ambiguous. The germline V gene encodes CDR1 SGHRS and CDR2 YFSETQ. The CDR3 has 13 amino acids. V was pared by 3 bases and J by 8 bases, with 11 bases between. Here the CDR3 reads CASSSGGSEKLFF. CDR3 sequence (DNA): TGCGCCAGCAGCTCGGGAGGCAGCGAAAAACTGTTTTTT.

The chain links TRBV4-1 to TRBJ1-6; D gene unclear. The V and J ends lost 2 bases and 10 bases respectively, with 15 bases between them. Germline-derived CDR1 and CDR2 are MGHRA and YSYEKL. CDR3 length: 15 amino acids. CDR3 DNA: TGCGCCAGCAGCCAAAGTCAGGTATTTAGGTCACCCCTCCACTTT. Amino acid sequence: CASSQSQVFRSPLHF.

The DNA of the CDR3 is TGTGCCACCAGCAGAGATGGCCAGGCGAGCTACACCTTC. Translated: CATSRDGQASYTF. The V and J genes are TRBV15 and TRBJ1-2; no reliable D call. V gave up 0 bases and J gave up 9 bases, with 11 bases separating them. Germline values: CDR1 LNHNV, CDR2 YYDKDF (reference sequence). The CDR3 has 13 residues.